What follows describes a single T cell receptor (beta chain). This clonotype was seen more than once but under ten times. Its cognate antigen has yet to be identified. Base quality data are lacking; no much larger clone is found one base away. To prepare the library, 5' RACE was applied. The sequencing machine was an Illumina HiSeq 2000. Template switching added a universal primer binding site, and the final cDNA carried a unique molecular identifier that allowed TCR cDNA molecules to be counted accurately. First-strand cDNA for TCR alpha and beta chains was synthesized from specific primers in the conserved constant-segment region. To control for contamination, each cDNA library was double barcoded with a SMART-Mk sample barcode plus Illumina barcodes. Two successive PCR steps introduced TruSeq adapter sequences along with Illumina sample barcodes. TCR alpha and beta cDNA libraries were sequenced on the Illumina HiSeq platform with custom primers. In the authors' own workflow: MiGEC processed the raw reads to extract unique molecular identifiers, while MiXCR was used to determine the CDR3 positions. Recombination models were inferred per individual with the repgenHMM and IGoR tools using an EM algorithm. Shared clonotype analysis was performed with the tcR package in R, normalizing sharing by the product of cloneset sizes. To study raw recombination without the effects of thymic and clonal selection, out-of-frame nonproductive sequences were analyzed. TCRdb passed the public sequencing reads through fastp at Q25 and MiXCR, retaining productive beta sequences. Every distinct CDR3 protein forms one entry, paired with its most common genes and DNA. TCRdb, not the original authors, processed these V and J calls. The sample contains 700,000 or so distinct CDR3 sequences, under 9% of them found a single time. Approximately 0.89% of the sample is in the top ten clones.

The sample originates from a study of identical twins (TCRdb year 2016). Turning to the overall study: To test whether fetal clonotypes persist, the study used deep sequencing on TCR alpha and beta repertoires from monozygotic twins, unrelated adults of various ages, and cord blood. To rule out contamination, replicate twin experiments were performed at different times with different library preparation protocols. Broad study findings and their caveats: The excess sharing between twins in beta out-of-frame sequences was weaker because fewer shared sequences reduced the signal-to-noise ratio. Because the same donors could not be followed over many years, the conclusions relied on cross-sectional statistical analysis. Out-of-frame TCR alpha sequences shared between twins showed an excess of low generation-probability sequences compared with coincidental sharing between unrelated individuals. Fewer insertions were carried by abundant cord blood beta clonotypes; a weaker similar trend was observed in young adult naive repertoires, while no such trend was observed in memory repertoires. Invariant T cells such as MAIT and iNKT could partly confound zero-insertion analyses, though diverse VJ usage argued against this for most clonotypes. Out-of-frame TCR alpha sharing in monozygotic twins was systematically underestimated by recombination models, whereas sharing between unrelated individuals was in agreement with the recombination models.

Reading the germline V gene gives CDR1 SGHRS and CDR2 YFSETQ. Counted from cysteine to phenylalanine, this CDR3 has 16 amino acids. Left in the record is the CDR3 DNA by itself, 48 bases read in frame from the first base. Trimming takes 4 bases off V and 6 bases off J; junction bases not matched to a gene: 12. Only healthy Caucasian donors were included. Three pairs of female monozygotic twins, all aged roughly 18 to 29 years, were included in the twin cohort. Peripheral blood mononuclear cells were the source from which RNA for the TCR libraries was isolated. In addition, the sample was reused for a study of yellow fever vaccine responses in identical twins. Looking at the second paper: The authors reported that the T cell response to vaccination in identical twins appeared partly convergent and partly personalized. Focusing on identical twins, the study followed the T cell clones that responded to the vaccine, and did so with precision.

The sequence was obtained from a woman aged 18-29 years in good health. This receptor chain uses TRBV5-1 and TRBJ2-1, with 8 bases matching TRBD2. What was sequenced was PBMCs. CDR3 sequence: CASSRSGGPPRNEQFF. Here is the DNA: TGCGCCAGCAGCAGGTCGGGAGGGCCCCCTCGCAATGAGCAGTTCTTC. The CDR3 plus the reference TRBV5-1 and TRBJ2-1 genes for the other parts give the full variable domain: KAGVTQTPRYLIKTRGQQVTLSCSPISGHRSVSWYQQTPGQGLQFLFEYFSETQRNKGNFPGRFSGRQFSNSRSEMNVSTLELGDSALYLCASSRSGGPPRNEQFFGPGTRLTVL.